This T cell receptor beta chain was found in a study of shared clonotypes between healthy human individuals. General study results and limits: Naive subsets tended to show greater estimated richness than memory subsets.

This clone has only a few counts. No antigen is known for it. CD45RO negativity and positive selection for CCR7 defined naive CD8 cells, a population that excluded terminally differentiated effector memory CD45RA+ cells. The CDR3 has 15 amino acids. Germline V gene data show CDR1 as MNHEY and CDR2 as SMNVEV (reference sequence). J lost 5 bases, V lost 6 bases, and 5 bases had no gene match. The assay was immunoSEQ multiplex PCR, and TCRdb's table has in-frame clones only and misses some. The repertoire holds around 600,000 clones, with approximately 95% as singletons. The source of this sequence is a woman in her twenties or thirties in good health. The sample comprised naive CD8+ T cells sorted from blood. V gene TRBV27 combines with J gene TRBJ2-3, with 13 positions matching TRBD2. The CDR3 DNA follows: TGTGCCAGCAGATGGACTAGCGGGAGAGTAGATACGCAGTATTTT. As protein: CASRWTSGRVDTQYF.